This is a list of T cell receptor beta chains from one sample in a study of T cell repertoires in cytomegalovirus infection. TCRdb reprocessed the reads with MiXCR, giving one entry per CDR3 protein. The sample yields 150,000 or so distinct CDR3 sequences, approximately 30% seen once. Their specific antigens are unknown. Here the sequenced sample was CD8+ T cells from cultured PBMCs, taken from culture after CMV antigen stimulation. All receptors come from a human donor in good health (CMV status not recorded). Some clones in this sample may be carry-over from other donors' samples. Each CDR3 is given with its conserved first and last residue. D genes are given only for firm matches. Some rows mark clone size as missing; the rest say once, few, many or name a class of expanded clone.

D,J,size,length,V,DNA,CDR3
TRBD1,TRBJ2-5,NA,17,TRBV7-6,TGTGCCAGCAGCTTAGGGGTCGGGACAGGGAAAAAAGAGACCCAGTACTTC,CASSLGVGTGKKETQYF
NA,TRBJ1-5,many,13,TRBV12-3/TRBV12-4,TGTGCCAGCAGTCTCTCGGGGGGTCAGCCCCAGCATTTT,CASSLSGGQPQHF
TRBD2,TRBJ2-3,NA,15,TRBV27,TGTGCCAGCAGCCAGCGGGGGGGTTACACAGATACGCAGTATTTT,CASSQRGGYTDTQYF
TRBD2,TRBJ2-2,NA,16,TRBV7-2,TGTGCCAGCCGAGGGACTAGCGGGGGGAACACCGGGGAGCTGTTTTTT,CASRGTSGGNTGELFF
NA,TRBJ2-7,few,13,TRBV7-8,TGTGCCAGCTCCCCTCTTCAGTCCGACGAGCAGTACTTC,CASSPLQSDEQYF
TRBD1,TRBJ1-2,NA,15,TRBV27,TGTGCCAGCAGCCCACCCGGACAGGGGGCATATGGCTACACCTTC,CASSPPGQGAYGYTF
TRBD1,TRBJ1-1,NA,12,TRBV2,TGTGCCAGCGGGTCAGGGGGGACTGAAGCTTTCTTT,CASGSGGTEAFF
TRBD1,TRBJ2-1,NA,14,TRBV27,TGTGCCAGCAGTTTATGGGGACAGGTCAATGAGCAGTTCTTC,CASSLWGQVNEQFF
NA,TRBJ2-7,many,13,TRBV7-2,TGTGCCAGCAGCATGACAGAGTCCTACGAGCAGTACTTC,CASSMTESYEQYF
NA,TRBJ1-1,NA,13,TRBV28,TGTGCCAGCAGTTTAGTTCAGGGCACTGAAGCTTTCTTT,CASSLVQGTEAFF
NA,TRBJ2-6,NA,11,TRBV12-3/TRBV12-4,TGTGCCAGCAGCCCCGGGCCCGTCCTGACTTTC,CASSPGPVLTF
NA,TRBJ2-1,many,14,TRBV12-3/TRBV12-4,TGTGCCAGCAGCCGAACCCCGGACATCTCTGAGCAGTTCTTC,CASSRTPDISEQFF
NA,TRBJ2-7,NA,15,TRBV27,TGTGCCAGCAGTCCCGACCCGGACGGGGACTACGAGCAGTACTTC,CASSPDPDGDYEQYF
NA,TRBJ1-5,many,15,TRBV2,TGTGCCAGCAGTGAGAGAGGGGCAGGAAATCAGCCCCAGCATTTT,CASSERGAGNQPQHF
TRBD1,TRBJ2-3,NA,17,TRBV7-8,TGTGCCAGCAGCCCTCCGGACAGGGGGCCTTTCACAGATACGCAGTATTTT,CASSPPDRGPFTDTQYF
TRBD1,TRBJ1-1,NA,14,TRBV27,TGTGCCAGCAGTTGGGACAGTCGCGGAACTGAAGCTTTCTTT,CASSWDSRGTEAFF
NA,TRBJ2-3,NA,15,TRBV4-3,TGCGCCAGCAGCCAAGCGCAGGGTGGCACAGATACGCAGTATTTT,CASSQAQGGTDTQYF
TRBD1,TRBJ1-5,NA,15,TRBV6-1,TGTGCCAGCAGTGAGCTGACAGGGGGCAATCAGCCCCAGCATTTT,CASSELTGGNQPQHF
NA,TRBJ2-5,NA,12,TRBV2,TGTGCCAGCAGTACCGTGGGGGAGACCCAGTACTTC,CASSTVGETQYF
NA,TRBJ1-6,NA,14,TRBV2,TGTGCCAGCAGTCCGGACGGGGTAAGGTCACCCCTCCACTTT,CASSPDGVRSPLHF
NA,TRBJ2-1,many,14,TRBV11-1,TGTGCCAGCAGCTTAGCGGGGGGTCGGAGTGAGCAGTTCTTC,CASSLAGGRSEQFF
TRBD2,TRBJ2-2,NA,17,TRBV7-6,TGTGCCAGCAGCACACCTACTAGCGGGGGGCTCACCGGGGAGCTGTTTTTT,CASSTPTSGGLTGELFF
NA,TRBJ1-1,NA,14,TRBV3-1,TGTGCCAGCAGCCAACGAAGTTCGGACACTGAAGCTTTCTTT,CASSQRSSDTEAFF
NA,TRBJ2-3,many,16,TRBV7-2,TGTGCCAGCAGCTTAGAAACACCTATTCGCACAGATACGCAGTATTTT,CASSLETPIRTDTQYF
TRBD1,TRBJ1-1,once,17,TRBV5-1,TGCGCCAGCAGCTTGGGACCTTACAGGGGGCAGAACACTGAAGCTTTCTTT,CASSLGPYRGQNTEAFF
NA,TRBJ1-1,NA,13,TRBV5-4,TGTGCCAGCAGCTTCGGGAAGAACACTGAAGCTTTCTTT,CASSFGKNTEAFF
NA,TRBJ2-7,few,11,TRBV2,TGTGCCAGCAGTGATTGGTACGAGCAGTACTTC,CASSDWYEQYF
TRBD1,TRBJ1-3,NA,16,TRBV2,TGTGCCAGCAGCGGCCGCAGGGGGCCGTCTGGAAACACCATATATTTT,CASSGRRGPSGNTIYF
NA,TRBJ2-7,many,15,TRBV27,TGTGCCAGCAGCGATACCGGGACTGGGCTTTTCGAGCAGTACTTC,CASSDTGTGLFEQYF
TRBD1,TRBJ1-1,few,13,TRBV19,TGTGCCAGTACCCTTACAGGGGGTAATGAAGCTTTCTTT,CASTLTGGNEAFF
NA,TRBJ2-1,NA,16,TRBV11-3,TGTGCCAGCAGCTTAGAAGACCGAATCGGGCAGGGTGAGCAGTTCTTC,CASSLEDRIGQGEQFF
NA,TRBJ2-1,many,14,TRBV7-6,TGTGCCAGCAGCTTAGTGGGGGTTGGGAATGAGCAGTTCTTC,CASSLVGVGNEQFF
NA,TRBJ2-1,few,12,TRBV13,TGTGCCAGCAGCCCAGTCGTCGATGAGCAGTTCTTC,CASSPVVDEQFF
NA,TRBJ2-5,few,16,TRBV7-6,TGTGCCAGCAGCCGCGACCGTCGGGGCGGGCAAGAGACCCAGTACTTC,CASSRDRRGGQETQYF
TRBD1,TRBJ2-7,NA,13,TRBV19,TGTGCCAGTAACCCAGGACAGGGCTACGAGCAGTACTTC,CASNPGQGYEQYF
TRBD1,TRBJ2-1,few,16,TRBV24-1,TGTGCCACCAGTGAGTATACAGGGGGCTCCTACAATGAGCAGTTCTTC,CATSEYTGGSYNEQFF
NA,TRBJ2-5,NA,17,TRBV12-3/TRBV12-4,TGTGCCAGCAGTCCTCCCGGGACTGGGACGAGGCAAGAGACCCAGTACTTC,CASSPPGTGTRQETQYF
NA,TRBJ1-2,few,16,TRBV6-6,TGTGCCAGCAGTTACTACCGGGACGGCTATAACTATGGCTACACCTTC,CASSYYRDGYNYGYTF
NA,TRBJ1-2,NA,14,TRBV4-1,TGCGCCAGCAGCCAAGTGGGGGGCGACTATGGCTACACCTTC,CASSQVGGDYGYTF